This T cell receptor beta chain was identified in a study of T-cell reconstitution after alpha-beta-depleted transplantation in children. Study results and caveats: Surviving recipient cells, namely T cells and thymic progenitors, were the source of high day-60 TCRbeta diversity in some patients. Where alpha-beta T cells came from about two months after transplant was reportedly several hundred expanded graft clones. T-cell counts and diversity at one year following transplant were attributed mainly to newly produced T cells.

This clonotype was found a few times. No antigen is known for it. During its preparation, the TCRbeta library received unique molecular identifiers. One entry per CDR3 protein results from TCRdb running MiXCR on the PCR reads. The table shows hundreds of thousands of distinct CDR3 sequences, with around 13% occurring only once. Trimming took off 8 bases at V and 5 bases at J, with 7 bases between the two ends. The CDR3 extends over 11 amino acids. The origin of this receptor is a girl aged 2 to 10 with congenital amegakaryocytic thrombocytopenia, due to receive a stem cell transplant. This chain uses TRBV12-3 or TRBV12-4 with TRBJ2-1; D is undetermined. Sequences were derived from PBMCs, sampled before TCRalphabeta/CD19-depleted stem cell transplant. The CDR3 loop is CASALHNEQFF. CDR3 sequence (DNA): TGTGCCAGCGCGTTGCACAATGAGCAGTTCTTC.